Following are 23 T cell receptor beta chains from one sample sequenced in a study of T cells in Graves' hyperthyroidism and ophthalmopathy. Amplification of TCR beta CDR3 regions used RNA as the template. The study used the HTBI primer set for a first-round RT-PCR of the TCR CDR3. Each CDR3 protein gets one entry after TCRdb re-called the multiplex PCR reads with MiXCR. Of fewer than 200,000 distinct CDR3 sequences listed, 9.4% are singletons. Input material: blood. The source is a woman aged 18-30 years with Graves' hyperthyroidism that later progressed to Graves' ophthalmopathy.

This clonotype was counted many times. The chain links TRBV27 to TRBJ2-2; a weak D match, TRBD2 (6 bases). Deletions cut 9 bases from V and 7 bases from J, with 27 bases between. Germline-derived CDR1 and CDR2 are MNHEY and SMNVEV (reference sequence). The CDR3 consists of 17 residues. CDR3 nucleotides: TGTGCCAGTCGTAGGCTTTATCGTGGGTCGGGGGTCGGGGAGCTGTTTTTT. Translation: CASRRLYRGSGVGELFF.

The sample holds many counts of this clonotype. The chain combines TRBV28 with TRBJ2-7, with 7 bases that match TRBD2. The CDR3 extends over 15 amino acids. Trimming at V came to 2 bases and at J to 3 bases, leaving 7 bases not matched to a gene. CDR1 MDHEN and CDR2 SYDVKM come from the germline V gene. CDR3 DNA: TGTGCCAGCAGTTTAGGGGGGGTTTCAGTCTACGAGCAGTACTTC. Residues: CASSLGGVSVYEQYF.

This clonotype was seen a handful of times. The chain employs TRBV4-1 and TRBJ2-1; 10 nucleotides match TRBD2. Germline lookup yields CDR1 MGHRA and CDR2 YSYEKL. V lost 7 bases, J lost 1 base, and 4 bases stayed unmatched. The CDR3 runs 15 residues. CDR3 nucleotide sequence: TGCGCCAGCATCCGGACTAGCGGTTCCTACAATGAGCAGTTCTTC. Residues: CASIRTSGSYNEQFF.

This clonotype was seen repeatedly, ten times or more. The gene calls are TRBV6-1 and TRBJ2-7, with TRBD1 identical over 7 bases. V dropped 7 bases and J dropped 1; count of bases not matched to a gene: 7. The germline CDR1 and CDR2 sequences are MNHNS and SASEGT. The CDR3 spans 14 residues. CDR3 in amino acids: CASITGTESYEQYF. CDR3 in DNA: TGTGCCAGCATCACTGGGACAGAATCCTACGAGCAGTACTTC.

This clonotype was detected many times. This chain links TRBV9 with TRBJ1-2; D might be TRBD1 (6 bases). Trimming took 0 bases from V and 2 from J, leaving 11 bases between them. Germline V lookup: CDR1 SGDLS, CDR2 YYNGEE. This CDR3 is 15 amino acids long. CDR3: CASSVAQGKNYGYTF. In DNA, the CDR3 is TGTGCCAGCAGCGTAGCACAGGGAAAGAACTATGGCTACACCTTC.

This clonotype has ten or more counts. The V call is TRBV20-1, the J call TRBJ1-6; 7 bases line up with TRBD1. CDR1 and CDR2 from the germline V gene are DFQATT and SNEGSKA (reference sequence). The CDR3 has 15 amino acids. The junction had 8 bases not matched to a gene; V was cut back by 1 base and J by 8 bases. The CDR3: CSARVLTGLDSPLHF. In DNA form, the CDR3 reads TGCAGTGCTAGAGTATTGACAGGGCTCGATTCACCCCTCCACTTT.

This clonotype has ten or more counts. The chain employs TRBV6-1 and TRBJ2-3; D perhaps matches TRBD2 (5 bases). Germline V gene data show CDR1 as MNHNS and CDR2 as SASEGT. CDR3 length: 13 amino acids. Trimming removed 8 bases from V and 0 bases from J, with 9 bases in between. The CDR3 here is CASSGVSTDTQYF. CDR3 DNA: TGTGCCAGCTCCGGGGTTAGCACAGATACGCAGTATTTT.

This clonotype was counted ten times or more. J is TRBJ2-5 and V is TRBV5-1; no clear D. The germline gives CDR1 SGHRS, CDR2 YFSETQ. V lost 2 bases and J lost 2, with 7 bases in between. This CDR3 comprises 13 residues. CDR3 DNA: TGCGCCAGCAGCTTAGACAATCAAGAGACCCAGTACTTC. It translates to CASSLDNQETQYF.

This clonotype was recorded many times. DNA for the CDR3: TGCAGTGCACTGACAGGGGGTGGTCGGACTGAAGCTTTCTTT. Translated, it gives CSALTGGGRTEAFF. The chain combines TRBV20-1 with TRBJ1-1, with 9 positions matching TRBD1. Trimming took 6 bases from V and 5 from J; bases not matched to a gene: 10. In germline, CDR1 is DFQATT, CDR2 SNEGSKA (reference sequence). This CDR3 comprises 14 residues.

In its sample, this clonotype was seen many times. This rearrangement joins TRBV6-5 to TRBJ2-4; possible D gene TRBD1, 6 bases. V was shortened by 2 bases and J by 1 base, with 9 bases between the two germline ends. The length of the CDR3 is 15 residues. Germline CDR1 MNHEY, CDR2 SVGAGI. For the CDR3, the DNA is TGTGCCAGCAGTTACCTACAGGGTGCCAAAAACATTCAGTACTTC. Its protein is CASSYLQGAKNIQYF.

The genes are TRBV7-9 and TRBJ1-6; TRBD1 might be the D (6 bases). The germline V and J ends were trimmed by 1 base and 6 bases, with 13 bases remaining between them. Germline V gene sequence: CDR1 SEHNR, CDR2 FQNEAQ (reference sequence). This CDR3 comprises 16 residues. The CDR3 bases are TGTGCCAGCAGCTTAGGACAGGTAAAGGGTAATTCACCCCTCCACTTT. Encoded protein: CASSLGQVKGNSPLHF.

This clonotype was seen at least ten times. This chain's CDR3 is CASSIGKVTEAFF. The CDR3 bases are TGTGCCAGTAGTATCGGGAAGGTCACTGAAGCTTTCTTT. The genes are TRBV19 and TRBJ1-1; the D is unclear. The germline CDR1 and CDR2 sequences are LNHDA and SQIVND (reference sequence). Deletions cut 3 bases from V and 4 bases from J, with 9 bases between. This CDR3 comprises 13 residues.

This clonotype has just a few counts. V is TRBV30 and J is TRBJ2-4; the match to TRBD2 covers 10 bases. Germline V gene sequence: CDR1 GTSNPN, CDR2 SVGIG (reference sequence). After removal of 2 bases from V and 0 bases from J, the junction contained 4 bases not matched to a gene. This CDR3 has 16 residues. The CDR3 region is CAWSRLAGAAKNIQYF. DNA for the CDR3: TGTGCCTGGAGTCGGCTAGCGGGAGCAGCCAAAAACATTCAGTACTTC.

This clonotype has only a few counts. The chain couples TRBV24-1 to TRBJ2-2, with unresolved D. This CDR3 comprises 13 residues. V lost 0 bases to trimming and J lost 7 bases, with 5 bases between them. CDR1 and CDR2 (germline): KGHDR, SFDVKD. The CDR3 sequence: CATSDLFRGELFF. The CDR3 nucleotides are TGTGCCACCAGTGATTTGTTTCGCGGGGAGCTGTTTTTT.

This clonotype was seen more than once but under ten times. This rearrangement joins TRBV6-1 to TRBJ1-2, with a possible D match to TRBD1 (5 bases). The CDR3 covers 13 residues. CDR1 and CDR2 from the germline V gene are MNHNS and SASEGT. The V and J ends lost 5 bases and 8 bases respectively, with 15 bases between them. In nucleotides, the CDR3 is TGTGCCAGCAGTTTAAACCGGGGGAAAGGCTACACCTTC. Amino acid sequence: CASSLNRGKGYTF.

The V gene is TRBV9, the J gene TRBJ1-1; TRBD1 might be the D (5 bases). The CDR3 runs to 14 residues. V shed 4 bases and J shed 2 bases, with 12 bases lying between them. In germline, CDR1 is SGDLS, CDR2 YYNGEE. CDR3 sequence reads: CASSFGTVNTEAFF. CDR3 nucleotide sequence: TGTGCCAGCAGCTTTGGGACGGTAAACACTGAAGCTTTCTTT.

This clonotype appeared many times. CDR3 region: CASSFNYGYTF. The DNA of the CDR3 is TGTGCCAGCAGCTTTAACTATGGCTACACCTTC. The chain couples TRBV3-1 to TRBJ1-2; D not certain. The CDR3 is 11 residues long. Germline V gives CDR1 LGHDT, CDR2 YNNKEL (reference sequence). Trimming removed 5 bases at V and 1 base at J, with 2 bases between. The variable domain in full, with the rest retrieved from reference TRBV3-1 and TRBJ1-2, is DTAVSQTPKYLVTQMGNDKSIKCEQNLGHDTMYWYKQDSKKFLKIMFSYNNKELIINETVPNRFSPKSPDKAHLNLHINSLELGDSAVYFCASSFNYGYTFGSGTRLTVV.

This clonotype was seen more than once but under ten times. It may be a read error: a sequence one base away is much more abundant. The chain uses TRBV2 and TRBJ1-1; the D is unclear. Germline V gene sequence: CDR1 SNHLY, CDR2 FYNNEI. CDR3 length: 13 amino acids. V lost 4 bases and J lost 10, with 16 bases in between. The CDR3 loop is CASSGESNSAAFF. The CDR3 nucleotides read TGTGCCAGCAGTGGAGAATCGAACAGTGCAGCTTTCTTT. The full variable domain, its missing parts supplied by reference TRBV2 and TRBJ1-1, is EPEVTQTPSHQVTQMGQEVILRCVPISNHLYFYWYRQILGQKVEFLVSFYNNEISEKSEIFDDQFSVERPDGSNFTLKIRSTKLEDSAMYFCASSGESNSAAFFGQGTRLTVV.

This clonotype was recorded at least ten times. The gene calls are TRBV5-1 and TRBJ2-7; D gene unclear. V lost 0 bases, J lost 5 bases, and 12 bases lay in between. The length of the CDR3 is 14 residues. Looked up from germline, CDR1 is SGHRS and CDR2 is YFSETQ. The CDR3: CASSLALGWHEQYF. DNA of the CDR3: TGCGCCAGCAGCTTGGCCCTGGGTTGGCACGAGCAGTACTTC.

This clonotype was seen a few times. The chain couples TRBV5-1 to TRBJ1-4; D gene uncertain. This CDR3 contains 16 residues. Looked up from germline, CDR1 is SGHRS and CDR2 is YFSETQ. The V end was cut by 0 bases, the J end by 0 bases, with 9 bases between. DNA for the CDR3: TGCGCCAGCAGCTTGGGTCGGTTAACAACTAATGAAAAACTGTTTTTT. Translation gives CASSLGRLTTNEKLFF.

This clonotype came up many times. The J gene is TRBJ1-6, the V gene TRBV2; unclear D gene. V was clipped by 4 bases and J by 10 bases, with 14 bases between them. CDR1 SNHLY and CDR2 FYNNEI come from the germline V gene. The CDR3 runs 14 residues. CDR3 coding DNA: TGTGCCAGCAGTGTGGGCCGTCTAGAGTCACCCCTCCACTTT. Translation: CASSVGRLESPLHF.

Ten or more counts support this clonotype. The chain joins TRBV7-9 to TRBJ2-7; no definite D call. Between the trimmed V and J ends, which lost 0 bases and 2 bases, there was a span of 8 bases. The CDR3 is made up of 14 amino acids. Germline V lookup: CDR1 SEHNR, CDR2 FQNEAQ (reference sequence). CDR3 in DNA: TGTGCCAGCAGCTTAGCGAGCAAGACCTACGAGCAGTACTTC. Its protein product is CASSLASKTYEQYF.

This clonotype has at least ten counts. The V gene is TRBV3-1, the J gene TRBJ2-7; D is ambiguous. The germline CDR1 and CDR2 sequences are LGHDT and YNNKEL (reference sequence). This CDR3 has 16 residues. Trimming left V 0 bases short and J 0 bases short, with 12 bases between. CDR3 sequence reads: CASSQDPVSPSYEQYF. The CDR3 DNA sequence: TGTGCCAGCAGCCAAGATCCCGTCTCCCCCTCCTACGAGCAGTACTTC.